This entry lists 27 T cell receptor beta chains sequenced from one sample in a study of PD-L1 blockade in urothelial cancer. The time point here: pretreatment peripheral blood. The method was immunoSEQ multiplex PCR; TCRdb's version includes in-frame clones alone and lacks a portion of them. This table holds 75,000 to 95,000 clones, about 82% found once. This specimen consisted of PBMCs, obtained around atezolizumab (anti-PD-L1) treatment. The receptor set was obtained from a man aged 40-50 years with urothelial cancer.

V and J are TRBV9 and TRBJ2-6; no reliable D call. V lost 4 bases and J 0 bases, leaving 11 bases between the germline ends. This CDR3 is 16 amino acids long. CDR1 is SGDLS and CDR2 is YYNGEE in the germline V gene. This CDR3 is CASSPDTFSGANVLTF. Written as DNA, the CDR3 is TGTGCCAGCAGCCCCGACACATTCTCTGGGGCCAACGTCCTGACTTTC.

The chain joins TRBV5-1 to TRBJ2-3, with D perhaps TRBD2 (6 bases). This CDR3 has 14 amino acids. Per germline, CDR1 SGHRS and CDR2 YFSETQ. Deletions cut 6 bases from V and 0 bases from J, with 11 bases between. The CDR3 protein is CASTPGGSTDTQYF. The CDR3 DNA is TGCGCCAGCACCCCCGGGGGAAGCACAGATACGCAGTATTTT.

This chain links TRBV5-1 with TRBJ1-1, with 10 positions matching TRBD1. Germline CDR1 SGHRS, CDR2 YFSETQ. Losses at the gene ends were 3 bases for V and 5 bases for J; bases not matched to a gene: 10. CDR3 length: 16 amino acids. The CDR3 DNA reads as TGCGCCAGCAGCTCCACGGGACAGGGGTGGAATACTGAAGCTTTCTTT. As protein: CASSSTGQGWNTEAFF.

The chain recombines TRBV5-4 with TRBJ2-1; the match to TRBD2 covers 8 bases. V was clipped by 5 bases and J by 6 bases; unmatched bases: 10. The CDR3 runs 15 residues. Germline V gives CDR1 SGHNT, CDR2 YYREEE (reference sequence). The CDR3 spells CASSPGTSRGNEQFF. CDR3 in DNA: TGTGCCAGCAGTCCCGGGACTAGTCGGGGCAATGAGCAGTTCTTC.

V is TRBV28 and J is TRBJ1-1; TRBD1 aligns across 9 bases. The V gene end was trimmed by 5 bases and the J gene end by 5 bases; junction bases not matched to a gene: 6. The CDR3 sequence is 14 residues long. Germline V lookup: CDR1 MDHEN, CDR2 SYDVKM. The CDR3 protein is CASSALTGGTEAFF. The CDR3 nucleotides are TGTGCCAGCAGTGCCCTGACAGGGGGAACTGAAGCTTTCTTT.

This chain links TRBV18 with TRBJ2-7; tentative D call: TRBD1 (5 bases). Germline lookup yields CDR1 KGHSH and CDR2 LQKENI. V was shortened by 6 bases and J by 3 bases, with 15 bases between the two germline ends. The CDR3 has 14 residues. CDR3 coding DNA: TGTGCCAGCTCCAAGGGGCCAATTTACTACGAGCAGTACTTC. Translation gives CASSKGPIYYEQYF.

The chain has TRBV5-4 and TRBJ2-7, with a possible D match to TRBD2 (5 bases). Trimming took off 4 bases at V and 3 bases at J, with 11 bases between the two ends. The CDR3 length is 13 residues. CDR1 and CDR2 from the germline V gene are SGHNT and YYREEE (reference sequence). The CDR3 reads CASSGTADYEQYF. DNA of the CDR3: TGTGCCAGCAGCGGTACAGCGGACTACGAGCAGTACTTC. Looking up the rest from reference TRBV5-4 and TRBJ2-7 gives the full variable domain: ETGVTQSPTHLIKTRGQQVTLRCSSQSGHNTVSWYQQALGQGPQFIFQYYREEENGRGNFPPRFSGLQFPNYSSELNVNALELDDSALYLCASSGTADYEQYFGPGTRLTVT.

The J gene is TRBJ2-6, the V gene TRBV30; 9 nucleotides match TRBD1. With 1 base clipped from V and 0 bases from J, the junction kept 4 bases outside the gene matches. From germline, CDR1 is GTSNPN and CDR2 SVGIG (reference sequence). The CDR3 is made up of 17 amino acids. The CDR3 coding sequence is TGTGCCTGGAGTGGGACAGGGGCCTTCTCTGGGGCCAACGTCCTGACTTTC. It yields the protein CAWSGTGAFSGANVLTF. Drawing the rest from reference TRBV30 and TRBJ2-6, the complete variable domain is SQTIHQWPATLVQPVGSPLSLECTVEGTSNPNLYWYRQAAGRGLQLLFYSVGIGQISSEVPQNLSASRPQDRQFILSSKKLLLSDSGFYLCAWSGTGAFSGANVLTFGAGSRLTVL.

CDR3 in amino acids: CASSPLGGRGADTQYF. CDR3 coding DNA: TGTGCCAGCAGTCCTCTAGGGGGGCGGGGGGCAGATACGCAGTATTTT. The rearrangement links TRBV28 to TRBJ2-3; the match to TRBD2 covers 8 bases. This CDR3 is 16 amino acids long. Germline V gene data show CDR1 as MDHEN and CDR2 as SYDVKM. V lost 5 bases to trimming and J lost 4 bases; unmatched junction nucleotides: 11. Full variable domain (rest looked up from reference TRBV28 and TRBJ2-3): DVKVTQSSRYLVKRTGEKVFLECVQDMDHENMFWYRQDPGLGLRLIYFSYDVKMKEKGDIPEGYSVSREKKERFSLILESASTNQTSMYLCASSPLGGRGADTQYFGPGTRLTVL.

The J gene is TRBJ2-7, the V gene TRBV28; no clear D. The V end lost 3 bases, the J end lost 7 bases, and 10 bases lay between the germline ends. This CDR3 has 12 residues. Per the germline V gene, CDR1 is MDHEN and CDR2 is SYDVKM. CDR3 region: CASSLPGGEQYF. Here the CDR3 DNA reads TGTGCCAGCAGTTTGCCAGGTGGGGAGCAGTACTTC.

The V call is TRBV30, the J call TRBJ1-2, with D perhaps TRBD1 (6 bases). Deletions cut 4 bases from V and 8 bases from J, with 14 bases between. There are 12 residues in the CDR3. Germline V gene data show CDR1 as GTSNPN and CDR2 as SVGIG (reference sequence). The chain's CDR3 is CAWNKQGGGYTF. CDR3 in DNA: TGTGCCTGGAACAAACAGGGCGGAGGCTACACCTTC.

The chain carries TRBV5-1 and TRBJ2-1; TRBD1 aligns across 10 bases. This CDR3 region has 21 residues. CDR1 is SGHRS and CDR2 is YFSETQ in the germline V gene. The V segment lost 1 base and the J segment 10 bases; nucleotides outside the gene matches: 26. The CDR3 reads CASSLRGGQTDRGYRNGEQFF. CDR3 DNA sequence: TGCGCCAGCAGCTTGAGAGGGGGCCAAACGGACAGGGGGTATAGGAATGGAGAGCAGTTCTTC. The complete variable domain, with remaining parts taken from reference TRBV5-1 and TRBJ2-1, reads KAGVTQTPRYLIKTRGQQVTLSCSPISGHRSVSWYQQTPGQGLQFLFEYFSETQRNKGNFPGRFSGRQFSNSRSEMNVSTLELGDSALYLCASSLRGGQTDRGYRNGEQFFGPGTRLTVL.

This chain connects TRBV30 to TRBJ2-1; D is uncertain. The CDR3 extends over 15 amino acids. With 0 bases removed from V and 8 bases from J, the gap between germline ends came to 17 bases. CDR1 is GTSNPN, CDR2 SVGIG, per germline (reference sequence). The CDR3 sequence is CAWSVLFYNRDEQFF. The CDR3 DNA sequence: TGTGCCTGGAGTGTACTCTTTTATAACCGCGATGAGCAGTTCTTC. The variable domain in full, completed from reference TRBV30 and TRBJ2-1, reads SQTIHQWPATLVQPVGSPLSLECTVEGTSNPNLYWYRQAAGRGLQLLFYSVGIGQISSEVPQNLSASRPQDRQFILSSKKLLLSDSGFYLCAWSVLFYNRDEQFFGPGTRLTVL.

The V gene is TRBV7-9, the J gene TRBJ2-5; the match to TRBD1 covers 7 bases. The CDR3 is 17 residues long. V shed 5 bases, J shed 3 bases, and the junction held 15 bases outside the gene matches. Germline V gives CDR1 SEHNR, CDR2 FQNEAQ (reference sequence). CDR3 nucleotides: TGTGCCAGCAGCCAAACTCACAGGGGTGGGATAGAAGAGACCCAGTACTTC. Its protein product is CASSQTHRGGIEETQYF.

This chain connects TRBV14 to TRBJ2-1; possible D gene TRBD2, 5 bases. This CDR3 has 14 amino acids. CDR1 is SGHDN and CDR2 is FVKESK in the germline V gene. V was trimmed by 2 bases and J by 2 bases, leaving 7 bases between them. CDR3 residues: CASSQLLAYNEQFF. The CDR3 DNA is TGTGCCAGCAGCCAATTACTAGCCTACAATGAGCAGTTCTTC. Using reference TRBV14 and TRBJ2-1 for the parts outside the CDR3, the full variable domain is EAGVTQFPSHSVIEKGQTVTLRCDPISGHDNLYWYRRVMGKEIKFLLHFVKESKQDESGMPNNRFLAERTGGTYSTLKVQPAELEDSGVYFCASSQLLAYNEQFFGPGTRLTVL.

This chain uses TRBV5-1 with TRBJ2-3, with TRBD2 matching 10 bases. The CDR3 spans 17 residues. Germline trimming cut 2 bases from V and 1 base from J; bases unmatched to any gene: 7. Germline V gene data show CDR1 as SGHRS and CDR2 as YFSETQ. In DNA form, the CDR3 reads TGCGCCAGCAGCTTCCAAGTTACTAGCGGGGGCACAGATACGCAGTATTTT. The encoded protein is CASSFQVTSGGTDTQYF.

The rearrangement uses TRBV28 and TRBJ1-5, with 7 bases identical to TRBD1. The CDR3 is 16 amino acids. Germline V CDR1 and CDR2: MDHEN, SYDVKM. The trim removed 5 bases at V and 2 bases at J, leaving 9 bases unmatched. The CDR3 DNA reads TGTGCCAGCAGTCTCCGACAGGGTAAGGGCAATCAGCCCCAGCATTTT. This codes for CASSLRQGKGNQPQHF.

This clone has just one count. V is TRBV5-6 and J is TRBJ2-5; the match to TRBD2 covers 7 bases. J gave up 6 bases and V 3 bases, and 14 bases lay outside the gene matches. CDR3 size: 16 residues. Germline loops: CDR1 SGHDT, CDR2 YYEEEE. The CDR3 reads CASSWGWGGVGKTQYF. For the CDR3, the DNA is TGTGCCAGCAGCTGGGGCTGGGGGGGAGTGGGGAAGACCCAGTACTTC.

This chain joins TRBV4-1 and TRBJ2-7; TRBD1 might be the D (6 bases). The CDR3 has 14 amino acids. Germline CDR1 MGHRA, CDR2 YSYEKL. V dropped 4 bases and J dropped 6 bases, with 16 bases sitting between them. CDR3 sequence (DNA): TGCGCCAGCAGCCCACTACAGGGCTCGGGCGAGCAGTACTTC. It yields the protein CASSPLQGSGEQYF.

The chain combines TRBV5-5 with TRBJ2-2; D unresolved. CDR3 length: 15 amino acids. Deletions cut 1 base from V and 0 bases from J, with 7 bases between. Germline V CDR1 and CDR2: SGHKS, YYEKEE (reference sequence). As DNA, the CDR3 is TGTGCCAGCAGCTTGATCAGGACGAACACCGGGGAGCTGTTTTTT. Its protein is CASSLIRTNTGELFF.

V gene TRBV19 combines with J gene TRBJ2-1; D is possibly TRBD2 (6 bases). The V end was cut by 5 bases, the J end by 6 bases, with 11 bases between. Germline-derived CDR1 and CDR2 are LNHDA and SQIVND (reference sequence). The CDR3 covers 13 residues. The DNA for the CDR3 is TGTGCCAGTAGTGGGACTCCGGTCAATGAGCAGTTCTTC. Translating gives CASSGTPVNEQFF.

The rearrangement links TRBV2 to TRBJ2-3; perhaps TRBD2 as D (5 bases). V shed 8 bases and J shed 10 bases, with 37 bases lying between them. CDR3 length: 19 amino acids. CDR1 and CDR2 from the germline V gene are SNHLY and FYNNEI. The CDR3 region has the DNA TGTGCCAGCCGACCATACAGTAGGGCGGTGCCGGGGAGCCCCCTTCCGCAGTATTTT. Its translation: CASRPYSRAVPGSPLPQYF. The variable domain in full, completed from reference TRBV2 and TRBJ2-3, reads EPEVTQTPSHQVTQMGQEVILRCVPISNHLYFYWYRQILGQKVEFLVSFYNNEISEKSEIFDDQFSVERPDGSNFTLKIRSTKLEDSAMYFCASRPYSRAVPGSPLPQYFGPGTRLTVL.

This chain joins TRBV11-3 and TRBJ2-5; 14 positions agree with TRBD2. Germline loops: CDR1 SGHNT, CDR2 YENEEA. CDR3 size: 16 residues. V dropped 5 bases and J dropped 3; count of bases not matched to a gene: 5. The CDR3 DNA follows: TGTGCCAGCAGCCTAGGGGGACTAGCGGGAGAAGAGACCCAGTACTTC. This translates into CASSLGGLAGEETQYF.

The chain carries TRBV15 and TRBJ2-5; D is unresolved. Germline V lookup: CDR1 LNHNV, CDR2 YYDKDF (reference sequence). The CDR3 is 15 residues long. With 1 base removed from V and 3 bases from J, the gap between germline ends came to 12 bases. The CDR3 DNA is TGTGCCACCAGCAGAGGATATACAAGCGAAGAGACCCAGTACTTC. Translation gives CATSRGYTSEETQYF.

The V and J genes are TRBV9 and TRBJ1-1; 8 bases are shared with TRBD1. With 1 base clipped from V and 1 base from J, the junction kept 3 bases outside the gene matches. Germline CDR1 is SGDLS and CDR2 is YYNGEE. This CDR3 is 15 amino acids long. The CDR3 DNA follows: TGTGCCAGCAGCGTATCCCAGGGGGCGAACACTGAAGCTTTCTTT. Its translation: CASSVSQGANTEAFF.

The chain is built from TRBV25-1 and TRBJ2-5, with 9 bases aligning to TRBD1. This CDR3 region has 14 residues. Germline V CDR1 and CDR2: MGHDK, SYGVNS. V was clipped by 5 bases and J by 2 bases; unmatched bases: 3. The CDR3 is CASSRTGEQETQYF. The CDR3, as DNA: TGTGCCAGCAGTCGGACAGGGGAACAAGAGACCCAGTACTTC.

This chain links TRBV19 with TRBJ2-1, with 10 bases aligning to TRBD2. The germline gives CDR1 LNHDA, CDR2 SQIVND (reference sequence). CDR3 size: 14 residues. V was clipped by 5 bases and J by 8 bases; unmatched bases: 6. CDR3 sequence (DNA): TGTGCCAGTAGTCTAGCGGGAGTTTACGATGAGCAGTTCTTC. Protein product: CASSLAGVYDEQFF.